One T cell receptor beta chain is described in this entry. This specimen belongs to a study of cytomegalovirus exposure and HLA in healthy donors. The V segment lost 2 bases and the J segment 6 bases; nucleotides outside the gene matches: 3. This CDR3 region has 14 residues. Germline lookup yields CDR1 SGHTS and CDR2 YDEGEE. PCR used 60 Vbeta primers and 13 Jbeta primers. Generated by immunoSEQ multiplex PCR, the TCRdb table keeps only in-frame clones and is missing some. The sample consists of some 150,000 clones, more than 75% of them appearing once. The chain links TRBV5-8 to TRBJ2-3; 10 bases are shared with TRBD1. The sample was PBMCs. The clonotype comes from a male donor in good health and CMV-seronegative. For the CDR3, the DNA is TGTGCCAGCAGCTTAGGACAGGGGGTCGATACGCAGTATTTT. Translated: CASSLGQGVDTQYF.